Below are 29 T cell receptor beta chains sequenced from a single sample in a study of STAT5B mutations in CD4+ large granular lymphocyte leukemia. Produced via immunoSEQ multiplex PCR; TCRdb's table is partial and in-frame only. Among around 30,000 clones listed, around 74% were seen once. Sample: CD4+ T cells from blood buffy coats. Receptors were obtained from a human donor in good health.

The chain has TRBV2 and TRBJ2-3; maybe TRBD2 (5 bases). The CDR3 runs to 15 residues. The V gene lost 5 bases and the J gene lost 0 bases, with 12 bases spanning the gap. Germline V gene lookup returns CDR1 SNHLY and CDR2 FYNNEI. The CDR3 here is CASSPRSGSTDTQYF. CDR3 nucleotides: TGTGCCAGCAGTCCAAGGAGCGGAAGCACAGATACGCAGTATTTT.

The chain uses TRBV11-2 and TRBJ2-6, with a weak D call TRBD1 (5 bases). The CDR3 has 15 amino acids. The germline gives CDR1 SGHAT, CDR2 FQNNGV. With 7 bases removed from V and 5 bases from J, the gap between germline ends came to 15 bases. CDR3 sequence: CASTPPGARANVLTF. The DNA for the CDR3 is TGTGCCAGCACCCCGCCTGGGGCCCGGGCCAACGTCCTGACTTTC.

This clone turned up a few times. The rearrangement uses TRBV18 and TRBJ2-7, with 7 bases identical to TRBD2. V was pared by 6 bases and J by 3 bases, with 5 bases of the junction left unmatched. This CDR3 is built from 13 residues. The germline V gene has CDR1 KGHSH and CDR2 LQKENI. CDR3 coding DNA: TGTGCCAGCTCCCCTAGCGGATACTACGAGCAGTACGTC. Translation gives CASSPSGYYEQYV.

The genes are TRBV7-3 and TRBJ2-1, with a tentative D call TRBD2 (6 bases). V lost 0 bases, J lost 4 bases, and 10 bases lay in between. The germline V gene has CDR1 SGHTA and CDR2 FQGTGA. This CDR3 has 15 residues. The DNA for the CDR3 is TGTGCCAGCAGCTTAACCCGGGAGTGGTACAATGAGCAGTTCTTC. Translating it yields CASSLTREWYNEQFF.

This clone was counted once. The chain uses TRBV18 and TRBJ2-3; tentative D call: TRBD1 (5 bases). The CDR3 runs 15 residues. Trimming removed 1 base at V and 0 bases at J, with 8 bases between. The V gene's germline CDR1 is KGHSH and CDR2 LQKENI. The CDR3 bases are TGTGCCAGCTCACCACAGGGGCCCAGCACAGATACGCAGTATTTT. Its protein is CASSPQGPSTDTQYF.

V is TRBV5-1 and J is TRBJ1-1, with a tentative D call TRBD1 (6 bases). V gave up 3 bases and J gave up 1 base, with 10 bases separating them. This CDR3 is 14 amino acids long. The germline gives CDR1 SGHRS, CDR2 YFSETQ. CDR3 nucleotide sequence: TGCGCCAGCAGCTGGGGGGCCGAGAACACTGAAGCTTTCTTT. It is translated as CASSWGAENTEAFF.

Concerning this clone: This sample also contains other DNA sequences that code for the same CDR3. This chain connects TRBV19 to TRBJ1-5, with D uncertain. The CDR3 runs to 12 residues. The germline CDR1 and CDR2 sequences are LNHDA and SQIVND (reference sequence). Trimming took 5 bases from V and 0 from J, leaving 2 bases between them. CDR3 residues: CASSGSNQPQHF. As DNA, the CDR3 is TGTGCCAGTAGTGGTAGCAATCAGCCCCAGCATTTT.

V usage is TRBV28 and J usage is TRBJ2-5; no clear D. This CDR3 comprises 12 residues. CDR1 and CDR2 from the germline V gene are MDHEN and SYDVKM. Trimming took 6 bases from V and 1 from J, leaving 6 bases between them. CDR3 amino acids: CASRWAQETQYF. CDR3 DNA: TGTGCCAGCAGGTGGGCCCAAGAGACCCAGTACTTC.

To note about this clone: Its ends do not fully match the called genes, so a read error is possible. The chain is built from TRBV28 and TRBJ1-5; tentatively, D is TRBD1 (6 bases). The CDR3 is 15 amino acids. Germline lookup yields CDR1 MDHEN and CDR2 SYDVKM. In DNA, the CDR3 is TGTGCCACGCTTCCGGGGACAAGGGGGAATCGGCCCCAGCATTTT. Translation gives CATLPGTRGNRPQHF.

By share of the sample, this clone is medium-sized. Written as DNA, the CDR3 is TGTGCCAGTAAAAACGACAGGGCGTGGAATCAGCCCCAGCATTTT. This sequence encodes CASKNDRAWNQPQHF. The chain recombines TRBV19 with TRBJ1-5; TRBD1 matches at 7 bases. The CDR3 runs 15 residues. In germline, CDR1 is LNHDA, CDR2 SQIVND (reference sequence). J was trimmed by 4 bases and V by 7 bases; bases with no gene match: 10.

This chain joins TRBV28 and TRBJ2-5; D may correspond to TRBD1 or TRBD2 (5 bases each). Trimming took off 7 bases at V and 1 base at J, with 16 bases between the two ends. Germline CDR1 reads MDHEN; CDR2 reads SYDVKM. The CDR3 contains 15 residues. CDR3 sequence: CASTARGEGQETQYF. The CDR3 bases are TGTGCCAGCACCGCTCGGGGCGAGGGCCAAGAGACCCAGTACTTC.

V usage is TRBV19 and J usage is TRBJ1-1, with D possibly matching TRBD1 (6 bases). Per the germline V gene, CDR1 is LNHDA and CDR2 is SQIVND (reference sequence). V lost 5 bases, J lost 1 base, and 14 bases lay in between. This CDR3 spans 15 amino acids. The CDR3 is CASSLRTASNTEAFF. In DNA form, the CDR3 reads TGTGCCAGTAGTCTACGGACAGCTTCGAACACTGAAGCTTTCTTT.

This chain links TRBV30 with TRBJ1-4; tentatively, D is TRBD1 (6 bases). CDR3 size: 13 residues. In germline, CDR1 is GTSNPN, CDR2 SVGIG (reference sequence). V lost 2 bases to trimming and J lost 8 bases, with 12 bases between them. Written as DNA, the CDR3 is TGTGCCTGGAGTCACAGGGTAGAGGAAAAACTGTTTTTT. Its translation: CAWSHRVEEKLFF.

The chain links TRBV19 to TRBJ1-1; 7 nucleotides align to TRBD1. The length of the CDR3 is 18 residues. With V trimmed by 5 bases and J by 0 bases, 15 bases remained unmatched. Germline V gene sequence: CDR1 LNHDA, CDR2 SQIVND (reference sequence). CDR3 sequence reads: CASSPTGERRPMNTEAFF. DNA for the CDR3: TGTGCCAGTAGTCCTACAGGGGAGAGACGCCCCATGAACACTGAAGCTTTCTTT.

The chain carries TRBV11-3 and TRBJ2-1, with D unresolved. This CDR3 is 14 amino acids long. Per germline, CDR1 SGHNT and CDR2 YENEEA. Trimming stripped 1 base from V and 5 bases from J, with 9 bases between. CDR3 bases: TGTGCCAGCAGCTTAGGGCAGCCAGACAATGAGCAGTTCTTC. Translation: CASSLGQPDNEQFF.

CDR3 residues: CASRLAVSSYNEQFF. The CDR3 coding sequence is TGCGCCAGCAGATTAGCGGTTAGCTCCTACAATGAGCAGTTCTTC. The rearrangement links TRBV5-1 to TRBJ2-1, with D perhaps TRBD2 (6 bases). The germline V gene has CDR1 SGHRS and CDR2 YFSETQ. Trimming took 5 bases from V and 0 from J, leaving 12 bases between them. The CDR3 is made up of 15 amino acids.

The chain has TRBV6-5 and TRBJ1-1, with 11 bases that match TRBD1. J lost 10 bases, V lost 3 bases, and 4 bases had no gene match. In germline, CDR1 is MNHEY, CDR2 SVGAGI. The CDR3 consists of 13 residues. The CDR3 here is CASSYSGTGGAFF. CDR3 nucleotides: TGTGCCAGCAGTTATTCAGGGACAGGGGGAGCTTTCTTT.

This chain connects TRBV19 to TRBJ1-5; no firm D call. Trimming shortened V by 7 bases and J by 7 bases, and 14 bases separated the two germline ends. The germline V gene encodes CDR1 LNHDA and CDR2 SQIVND (reference sequence). The CDR3 contains 13 residues. The DNA for the CDR3 is TGTGCCAGTAAGGTCCGAGCGGGACAGCCCCAGCATTTT. Amino acids: CASKVRAGQPQHF.

The rearrangement links TRBV9 to TRBJ2-7, with TRBD1 identical over 10 bases. The CDR3 covers 15 residues. Germline V gene sequence: CDR1 SGDLS, CDR2 YYNGEE. J gave up 2 bases and V 4 bases, and 6 bases lay outside the gene matches. CDR3 in amino acids: CASSLGQGGAYEQYF. In DNA, the CDR3 is TGTGCCAGCAGCTTAGGACAGGGGGGAGCCTACGAGCAGTACTTC.

V gene TRBV6-6 combines with J gene TRBJ1-2, with 10 bases matching TRBD1. Germline V gene lookup returns CDR1 MNHNY and CDR2 SVGAGI (reference sequence). Losses at the gene ends were 2 bases for V and 7 bases for J; bases not matched to a gene: 1. The CDR3 has 13 residues. For the CDR3, the DNA is TGTGCCAGCAGTTACGGGGACAGGGGTGGCTACACCTTC. Translation: CASSYGDRGGYTF.

This chain uses TRBV7-9 with TRBJ2-1; D is ambiguous. V lost 3 bases, J lost 10 bases, and 13 bases lay in between. Germline V gene lookup returns CDR1 SEHNR and CDR2 FQNEAQ (reference sequence). CDR3 length: 13 residues. The CDR3, as DNA: TGTGCCAGCAGCTTCGTCAGTGTGGGCGAGCAGTTCTTC. It codes for CASSFVSVGEQFF.

The gene calls are TRBV11-2 and TRBJ2-2; 10 nucleotides line up with TRBD2. The J segment lost 7 bases and the V segment lost 6 bases, leaving 11 bases of the junction unmatched. The germline CDR1 and CDR2 sequences are SGHAT and FQNNGV. The CDR3 contains 16 residues. The CDR3 loop is CASRSERGGRGGELFF. The CDR3 nucleotides are TGTGCCAGCAGATCCGAGCGGGGGGGCCGAGGCGGGGAGCTGTTTTTT.

V is TRBV18 and J is TRBJ1-2; D uncertain. V was pared by 4 bases and J by 5 bases, with 17 bases between. Germline assignment: CDR1 KGHSH and CDR2 LQKENI. The CDR3 contains 15 residues. The CDR3 sequence: CASSRDSGGRYGYTF. In DNA, the CDR3 is TGTGCCAGCTCACGGGATAGCGGCGGAAGATATGGCTACACCTTC.

The chain has TRBV2 and TRBJ1-3; D uncertain. CDR1 is SNHLY, CDR2 FYNNEI, per germline. V gave up 7 bases and J gave up 2 bases, with 9 bases separating them. There are 13 residues in the CDR3. The CDR3 nucleotides are TGTGCCAGCAAATCGTCGGCTGGAAACACCATATATTTT. Protein sequence: CASKSSAGNTIYF.

This clone showed up just a few times. This chain joins TRBV6-6 and TRBJ1-1, with D perhaps TRBD1 (5 bases). The germline V gene encodes CDR1 MNHNY and CDR2 SVGAGI (reference sequence). The CDR3 covers 14 residues. The ends were cut back, 10 bases at V and 1 base at J, with 16 bases in the middle. CDR3 nucleotides: TGTGCCACCAAACGGAGGGACGAGAACACTGAAGCTTTCTTT. Amino acids: CATKRRDENTEAFF.

This clone came up once. V is TRBV6-1 and J is TRBJ1-3, with a tentative D call TRBD1 (5 bases). The CDR3 length is 13 residues. V lost 5 bases and J lost 4, with 9 bases in between. The germline V gene has CDR1 MNHNS and CDR2 SASEGT. CDR3 bases: TGTGCCAGCAGTCCGGACATGGGAAACACCATATATTTT. Translated: CASSPDMGNTIYF.

The chain recombines TRBV27 with TRBJ1-1; D not certain. Germline assignment: CDR1 MNHEY and CDR2 SMNVEV (reference sequence). Trimming pared 5 bases from V and 4 bases from J, leaving 11 bases between. This CDR3 is built from 13 residues. CDR3 coding DNA: TGTGCCAGCAGTCGGTCTGGAGGCACTGAAGCTTTCTTT. Translated, it gives CASSRSGGTEAFF.

V is TRBV7-2 and J is TRBJ2-1, with 10 bases fitting TRBD2. Germline values: CDR1 SGHTA, CDR2 FQGNSA. J gave up 4 bases and V 5 bases, and 11 bases lay outside the gene matches. The CDR3 is 17 amino acids. This chain's CDR3 is CASSNQAGGPPYNEQFF. In nucleotides, the CDR3 is TGTGCCAGCAGCAATCAAGCGGGAGGGCCTCCGTACAATGAGCAGTTCTTC. The variable domain in full, with the rest retrieved from reference TRBV7-2 and TRBJ2-1, is GAGVSQSPSNKVTEKGKDVELRCDPISGHTALYWYRQSLGQGLEFLIYFQGNSAPDKSGLPSDRFSAERTGGSVSTLTIQRTQQEDSAVYLCASSNQAGGPPYNEQFFGPGTRLTVL.

The gene calls are TRBV6-6 and TRBJ1-1; 7 bases match TRBD1. CDR1 MNHNY and CDR2 SVGAGI come from the germline V gene (reference sequence). This CDR3 has 16 residues. With 10 bases clipped from V and 2 bases from J, the junction kept 16 bases outside the gene matches. In DNA, the CDR3 is TGTGCCACCGACCCGCCGGGACAGAGTTTAAACACTGAAGCTTTCTTT. Translation gives CATDPPGQSLNTEAFF.